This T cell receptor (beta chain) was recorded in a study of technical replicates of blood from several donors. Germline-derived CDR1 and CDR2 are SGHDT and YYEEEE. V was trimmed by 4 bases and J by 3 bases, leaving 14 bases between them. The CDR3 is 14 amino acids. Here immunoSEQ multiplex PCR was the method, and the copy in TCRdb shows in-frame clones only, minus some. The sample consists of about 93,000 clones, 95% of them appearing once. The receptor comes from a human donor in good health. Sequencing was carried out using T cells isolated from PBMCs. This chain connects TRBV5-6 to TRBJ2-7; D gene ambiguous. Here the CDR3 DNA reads TGTGCCAGCAGCACGCACCATACACGCTACGAGCAGTACTTC. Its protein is CASSTHHTRYEQYF.